These 8 T cell receptor beta chains originate from one sample sequenced in a study of T cell repertoires in cytomegalovirus infection. TCRdb itself ran the reads through MiXCR, one entry per CDR3 protein. Here the sample spans approximately 490,000 distinct CDR3 sequences, about 11% being singletons. The sequencing input was PBMCs. Receptors originate from a human donor in good health (CMV status not recorded). Some clones in this sample may be carry-over from other donors' samples.

This clonotype was seen repeatedly, ten times or more. The chain links TRBV7-3 to TRBJ1-1, with TRBD1 matching 7 bases. The CDR3 loop spans 16 amino acids. Per the germline V gene, CDR1 is SGHTA and CDR2 is FQGTGA. After removal of 5 bases from V and 1 base from J, the junction contained 10 bases not matched to a gene. CDR3 nucleotide sequence: TGTGCCAGCAGCGTCGGGACAGTTTTAAGGAACACTGAAGCTTTCTTT. It encodes CASSVGTVLRNTEAFF.

This clonotype was picked up many times. V and J are TRBV28 and TRBJ1-4; TRBD1 might be the D (5 bases). This CDR3 comprises 13 residues. Per the germline V gene, CDR1 is MDHEN and CDR2 is SYDVKM. Trimming took off 6 bases at V and 7 bases at J, with 12 bases between the two ends. CDR3 DNA: TGTGCCAGCAGGGAAGGGGTAATTGAAAAACTGTTTTTT. Its translation: CASREGVIEKLFF.

This clonotype has ten or more counts. The chain links TRBV5-5 to TRBJ2-7; D remains unclear. In germline, CDR1 is SGHKS, CDR2 YYEKEE (reference sequence). The V end was cut by 2 bases, the J end by 5 bases, with 8 bases between. There are 12 residues in the CDR3. The CDR3 coding sequence is TGTGCCAGCAGCTTTTCTACCCACGAGCAGTACTTC. Protein sequence: CASSFSTHEQYF.

The table lists this clonotype with many counts. The chain couples TRBV29-1 to TRBJ1-1, with no clear D. CDR1 and CDR2 from the germline V gene are SQVTM and ANQGSEA. The length of the CDR3 is 12 residues. V shed 0 bases and J shed 4 bases, with 6 bases lying between them. CDR3 nucleotides: TGCAGCGTTGAAGACTGGAGCACTGAAGCTTTCTTT. As protein: CSVEDWSTEAFF.

This clonotype came up many times. CDR3 sequence: CASSTTGPNQPQHF. CDR3 nucleotides: TGTGCCAGCAGTACTACAGGGCCCAATCAGCCCCAGCATTTT. V is TRBV6-5 and J is TRBJ1-5, with D possibly matching TRBD1 (6 bases). CDR1 and CDR2 from the germline V gene are MNHEY and SVGAGI. The CDR3 contains 14 residues. Trimming shortened V by 5 bases and J by 3 bases, and 11 bases separated the two germline ends.

The rearrangement uses TRBV20-1 and TRBJ2-7, with 10 positions matching TRBD1. The ends lost 5 bases at V and 5 bases at J; junction bases unmatched: 12. CDR1 and CDR2 (germline): DFQATT, SNEGSKA (reference sequence). The CDR3 is 15 amino acids. As DNA, the CDR3 is TGCAGTGCTTCCGGCGGGACAGGGGTGTTCCACGAGCAGTACTTC. Its protein is CSASGGTGVFHEQYF.

This rearrangement joins TRBV7-6 to TRBJ2-5; D tentatively reads TRBD1 or TRBD2 (5 bases each). V lost 6 bases and J lost 7, with 21 bases in between. Germline V CDR1 and CDR2: SGHVS, FNYEAQ. The CDR3 contains 15 residues. The CDR3 coding sequence is TGTGCCAGCAGTCACCGGGACGGGTTGCCGGGGACCCAGTACTTC. Residues: CASSHRDGLPGTQYF. Filled out from reference TRBV7-6 and TRBJ2-5, the complete variable domain reads GAGVSQSPRYKVTKRGQDVALRCDPISGHVSLYWYRQALGQGPEFLTYFNYEAQQDKSGLPNDRFSAERPEGSISTLTIQRTEQRDSAMYRCASSHRDGLPGTQYFGPGTRLLVL.

This clonotype was detected many times. The chain couples TRBV5-1 to TRBJ1-6; TRBD1 is a possible D gene (5 bases). This CDR3 is built from 12 residues. Deletions cut 3 bases from V and 10 bases from J, with 8 bases between. The germline gives CDR1 SGHRS, CDR2 YFSETQ. The CDR3 protein is CASSSGGSPLHF. In DNA, the CDR3 is TGCGCCAGCAGCTCGGGGGGATCACCCCTCCACTTT.